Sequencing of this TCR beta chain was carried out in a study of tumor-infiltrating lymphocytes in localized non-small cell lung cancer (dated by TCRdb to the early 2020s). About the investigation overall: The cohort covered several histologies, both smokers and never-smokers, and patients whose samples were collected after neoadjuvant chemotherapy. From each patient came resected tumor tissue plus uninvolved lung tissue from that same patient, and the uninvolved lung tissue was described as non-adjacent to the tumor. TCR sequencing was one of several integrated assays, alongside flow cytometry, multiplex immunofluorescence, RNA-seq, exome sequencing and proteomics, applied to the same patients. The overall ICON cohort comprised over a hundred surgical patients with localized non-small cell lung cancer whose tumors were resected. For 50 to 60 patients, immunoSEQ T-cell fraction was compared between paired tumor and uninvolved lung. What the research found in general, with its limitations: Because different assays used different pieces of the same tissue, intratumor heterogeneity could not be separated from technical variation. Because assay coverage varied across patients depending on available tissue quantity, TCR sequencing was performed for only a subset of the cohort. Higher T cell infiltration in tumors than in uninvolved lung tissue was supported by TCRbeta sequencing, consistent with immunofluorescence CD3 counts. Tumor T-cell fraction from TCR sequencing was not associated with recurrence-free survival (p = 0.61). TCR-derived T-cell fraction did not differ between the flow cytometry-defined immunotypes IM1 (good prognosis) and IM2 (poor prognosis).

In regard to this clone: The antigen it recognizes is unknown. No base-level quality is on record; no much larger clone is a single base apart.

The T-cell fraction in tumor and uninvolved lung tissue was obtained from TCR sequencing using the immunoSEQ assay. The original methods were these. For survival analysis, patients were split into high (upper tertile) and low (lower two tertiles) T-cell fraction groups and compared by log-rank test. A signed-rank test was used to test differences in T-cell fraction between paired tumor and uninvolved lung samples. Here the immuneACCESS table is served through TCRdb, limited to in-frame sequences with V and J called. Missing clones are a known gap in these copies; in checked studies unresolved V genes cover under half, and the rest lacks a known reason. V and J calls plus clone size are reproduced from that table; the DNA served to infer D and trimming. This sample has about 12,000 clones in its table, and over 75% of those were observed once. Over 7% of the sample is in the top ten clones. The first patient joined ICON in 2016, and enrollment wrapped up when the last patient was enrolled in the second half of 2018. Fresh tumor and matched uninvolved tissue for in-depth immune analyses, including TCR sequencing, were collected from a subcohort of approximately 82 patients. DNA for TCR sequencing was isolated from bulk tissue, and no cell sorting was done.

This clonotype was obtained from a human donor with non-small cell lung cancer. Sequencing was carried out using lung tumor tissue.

The sequenced DNA is TGTGCCACCCGAGGACGGGACACTGAAGCTTTCTTT. The resulting protein is CATRGRDTEAFF. The chain links TRBV5-8 with TRBJ1-1, with the D segment identity uncertain. Sequences SGHTS (CDR1) and YDEGEE (CDR2) are obtained from the germline V gene. The CDR3 holds 12 amino acids from the cysteine to the phenylalanine. Just the 36-base CDR3 DNA is kept, in frame starting at base 1. V is clipped by 9 bases and J by 3 bases, and the sequence between their germline boundaries is 12 bases long.